These 28 T cell receptor beta chains came from one sample sequenced in a study. TCRdb re-called the RT-PCR reads with MiXCR, one entry per CDR3 protein. The profile shows about 700,000 distinct CDR3 sequences, about 14% of them singletons. Sequenced: memory CD4+ T cells from blood. These receptors were collected from a female donor in good health, serving as a healthy control.

The chain links TRBV4-3 to TRBJ2-2; D might be TRBD2 (5 bases). Germline V gene lookup returns CDR1 LGHNA and CDR2 YSLEER. Trimming shortened V by 2 bases and J by 5 bases, and 12 bases separated the two germline ends. The CDR3 is 15 amino acids. The CDR3 nucleotides read TGCGCCAGCAGCCAACGCCTACCGGGGACCGGGGAGCTGTTTTTT. Translated, it gives CASSQRLPGTGELFF.

In this sample, this clonotype turned up a few times. This chain uses TRBV12-3 or TRBV12-4 with TRBJ1-6; TRBD1 matches at 11 bases. The CDR3 totals 16 residues. V lost 6 bases and J lost 9; bases outside the gene matches: 10. For the CDR3, the DNA is TGTGCCAGCAGCCCGTCCCCCGGGACAGGGGGTTCACCCCTCCACTTT. The encoded protein is CASSPSPGTGGSPLHF.

Note on this clonotype: One end of the junction does not line up with germline, which may come from a read error. The rearrangement links TRBV7-2 to TRBJ2-1; D is ambiguous. This CDR3 is built from 13 residues. From germline, CDR1 is SGHTA and CDR2 FQGNSA. In DNA, the CDR3 is TGTGCCTGCAGCGTCCAAGACGGATCTGAGCAGTTCTTC. Its translation: CACSVQDGSEQFF.

The chain joins TRBV5-1 to TRBJ2-1; D not certain. The CDR3 consists of 15 residues. CDR1 and CDR2 (germline): SGHRS, YFSETQ. V lost 2 bases, J lost 6 bases, and 15 bases lay in between. CDR3 in amino acids: CASSLDLTNVNEQFF. The CDR3 nucleotides read TGCGCCAGCAGCTTAGACCTAACCAACGTCAATGAGCAGTTCTTC.

A remark on this clonotype: This likely comes from a read error, as the CDR3 has no conserved phenylalanine or tryptophan at its end. The gene calls are TRBV10-3 and TRBJ2-6; a possible D gene is TRBD1 (5 bases). Trimming took off 5 bases at V and 0 bases at J, with 14 bases between the two ends. Germline V CDR1 and CDR2: ENHRY, SYGVKD. CDR3 size: 17 residues. The CDR3 nucleotides read TGTGCCATCAGTACTTCGACAGCCTCCTCTGGGGCCAACGTCCTGACTTCT. Its translation is CAISTSTASSGANVLTS.

The table lists this clonotype with a few counts. The chain carries TRBV7-3 and TRBJ1-1; 10 bases match TRBD1. Germline CDR1 and CDR2: SGHTA and FQGTGA. This CDR3 comprises 16 residues. V trimming: 4 bases; J trimming: 0 bases; junction bases outside the gene matches: 5. In nucleotides, the CDR3 is TGTGCCAGCAGCTCCGGGACAGGGGCCGTGAACACTGAAGCTTTCTTT. Its translation is CASSSGTGAVNTEAFF.

This clonotype was seen at least ten times. This chain joins TRBV5-1 and TRBJ2-1, with 9 bases lining up with TRBD2. The CDR3 runs 16 residues. The V and J ends lost 0 bases and 3 bases, in that order; junction bases with no gene match: 4. Germline assignment: CDR1 SGHRS and CDR2 YFSETQ. This CDR3 is CASSLAAGGHYNEQFF. CDR3 DNA: TGCGCCAGCAGCTTGGCGGCGGGAGGGCACTACAATGAGCAGTTCTTC.

CDR3 in amino acids: CASSFSQKETQYF. DNA for the CDR3: TGTGCCAGCAGCTTTTCGCAGAAAGAGACCCAGTACTTC. The chain joins TRBV7-2 to TRBJ2-5, with D unresolved. Germline assignment: CDR1 SGHTA and CDR2 FQGNSA. The length of the CDR3 is 13 residues. Trimming stripped 3 bases from V and 3 bases from J, with 8 bases between.

This chain joins TRBV5-1 and TRBJ2-1; 9 bases align to TRBD1. The CDR3 has 17 amino acids. CDR1 is SGHRS and CDR2 is YFSETQ in the germline V gene. Trimming took 1 base from V and 1 from J; bases not matched to a gene: 6. The CDR3 protein is CASSLWTGASSYNEQFF. The CDR3 nucleotides read TGCGCCAGCAGCTTGTGGACAGGGGCTTCATCCTACAATGAGCAGTTCTTC. The variable domain in full, with the rest retrieved from reference TRBV5-1 and TRBJ2-1, is KAGVTQTPRYLIKTRGQQVTLSCSPISGHRSVSWYQQTPGQGLQFLFEYFSETQRNKGNFPGRFSGRQFSNSRSEMNVSTLELGDSALYLCASSLWTGASSYNEQFFGPGTRLTVL.

This clonotype came up a few times. This chain joins TRBV4-3 and TRBJ2-5; unclear D gene. V was trimmed by 1 base and J by 5 bases, leaving 14 bases between them. CDR3 length: 15 amino acids. CDR1 and CDR2 from the germline V gene are LGHNA and YSLEER. This CDR3 is CASSQGYSRKETQYF. The CDR3 coding sequence is TGCGCCAGCAGCCAAGGGTACTCCAGGAAGGAGACCCAGTACTTC.

This clonotype was detected a few times. J is TRBJ2-7 and V is TRBV5-1, with D possibly being TRBD2 (6 bases). The CDR3 loop spans 15 amino acids. V lost 0 bases, J lost 5 bases, and 15 bases lay in between. The germline gives CDR1 SGHRS, CDR2 YFSETQ. In DNA, the CDR3 is TGCGCCAGCAGCTTGGGCCGCTCGGGCGGGAACGAGCAGTACTTC. Its translation is CASSLGRSGGNEQYF.

This clonotype was seen more than once but under ten times. CDR3 residues: CRPGSSEAFF. Here the CDR3 DNA reads TGCAGGCCAGGCAGTTCTGAAGCTTTCTTT. This rearrangement joins TRBV20-1 to TRBJ1-1; unclear D gene. Germline V gene lookup returns CDR1 DFQATT and CDR2 SNEGSKA (reference sequence). This CDR3 has 10 residues.

This clonotype was observed at least ten times. This chain joins TRBV12-3 or TRBV12-4 and TRBJ1-2, with D uncertain. The CDR3 is made up of 15 amino acids. The V end lost 3 bases, the J end lost 5 bases, and 16 bases lay between the germline ends. CDR3 protein: CASSFSGSGSYGYTF. The DNA of the CDR3 is TGTGCCAGCAGTTTTAGCGGGTCAGGATCGTATGGCTACACCTTC.

This clonotype was detected many times. The CDR3 nucleotides are TGTGCCAGCAGCCCGGACAGGACCTACGAGCAGTACTTC. It encodes CASSPDRTYEQYF. V and J are TRBV7-2 and TRBJ2-7; 7 nucleotides agree with TRBD1. This CDR3 has 13 amino acids. Germline trimming cut 5 bases from V and 2 bases from J; bases unmatched to any gene: 3. Germline V gene data show CDR1 as SGHTA and CDR2 as FQGNSA. The variable domain in full, completed from reference TRBV7-2 and TRBJ2-7, reads GAGVSQSPSNKVTEKGKDVELRCDPISGHTALYWYRQSLGQGLEFLIYFQGNSAPDKSGLPSDRFSAERTGGSVSTLTIQRTQQEDSAVYLCASSPDRTYEQYFGPGTRLTVT.

This clonotype has just a few counts. This chain links TRBV5-1 with TRBJ1-5, with 9 bases identical to TRBD1. The ends lost 0 bases at V and 6 bases at J; junction bases unmatched: 4. The CDR3 covers 15 residues. The V gene's germline CDR1 is SGHRS and CDR2 YFSETQ. The chain's CDR3 is CASSLEGTGSQPQHF. The CDR3 DNA reads TGCGCCAGCAGCTTGGAGGGGACAGGGAGTCAGCCCCAGCATTTT.

V usage is TRBV2 and J usage is TRBJ2-1; possibly TRBD2 for D (5 bases). V lost 1 base and J lost 11, with 21 bases in between. Per the germline V gene, CDR1 is SNHLY and CDR2 is FYNNEI. This CDR3 has 16 amino acids. The CDR3 DNA sequence: TGTGCCAGCAGTGAAGGAATTAGACTGTCGGGGAATAAGCAGTTCTTC. Amino acid sequence: CASSEGIRLSGNKQFF.

This clonotype was counted ten times or more. The chain uses TRBV7-2 and TRBJ2-1; D gene ambiguous. Germline V gives CDR1 SGHTA, CDR2 FQGNSA. CDR3 length equals 11 residues. V gave up 8 bases and J gave up 2 bases, with 4 bases separating them. CDR3 in DNA: TGTGCCAGCGTAGCCTACAATGAGCAGTTCTTC. It is translated as CASVAYNEQFF.

This clonotype was seen many times. The CDR3 DNA is TGCAGTGCTAGACGGGGAAAAGACGAGCAGTACTTC. It translates to CSARRGKDEQYF. The V and J genes are TRBV20-1 and TRBJ2-7, with a possible D match to TRBD2 (5 bases). This CDR3 is built from 12 residues. The V end was cut by 2 bases, the J end by 5 bases, with 10 bases between. Looked up from germline, CDR1 is DFQATT and CDR2 is SNEGSKA (reference sequence).

The CDR3 nucleotides are TGCAGTGCTAGAGAGCCCGGAGAGACGAGCTACACCTTC. It specifies CSAREPGETSYTF. V usage is TRBV20-1 and J usage is TRBJ1-2; D call uncertain. The V gene's germline CDR1 is DFQATT and CDR2 SNEGSKA (reference sequence). The CDR3 runs to 13 residues. V was trimmed by 0 bases and J by 9 bases, leaving 14 bases between them.

The table lists this clonotype with many counts. The chain employs TRBV4-3 and TRBJ2-7; D gene ambiguous. In germline, CDR1 is LGHNA, CDR2 YSLEER. V was shortened by 0 bases and J by 1 base, with 10 bases between the two germline ends. This CDR3 region has 15 residues. The CDR3 protein is CASSQDLGSSYEQYF. The CDR3 nucleotides read TGCGCCAGCAGCCAAGATTTGGGCAGTTCCTACGAGCAGTACTTC.

This clonotype was observed many times. The chain joins TRBV12-3 or TRBV12-4 to TRBJ2-4; D is possibly TRBD2 (5 bases). V lost 5 bases to trimming and J lost 7 bases, with 9 bases between them. The CDR3 consists of 12 residues. In DNA form, the CDR3 reads TGTGCCAGCAGTAGGACTCAGAACATTCAGTACTTC. It encodes CASSRTQNIQYF.

The chain is built from TRBV7-8 and TRBJ1-2; no firm D call. The CDR3 is 15 residues long. Germline CDR1 SGHVS, CDR2 FQNEAQ. Trimming took off 1 base at V and 4 bases at J, with 13 bases between the two ends. CDR3 bases: TGTGCCAGCAGCTTAGTAATAGGCCTGGGCTATGGCTACACCTTC. Amino acids: CASSLVIGLGYGYTF.

This clonotype has just a few counts. V usage is TRBV28 and J usage is TRBJ1-6; no firm D call. V gave up 6 bases and J gave up 7 bases, with 22 bases separating them. The CDR3 spans 17 residues. Germline V lookup: CDR1 MDHEN, CDR2 SYDVKM. CDR3 nucleotides: TGTGCCAGCAGCACACTAGCTGGGCGGATCGGCAATTCACCCCTCCACTTT. It yields the protein CASSTLAGRIGNSPLHF.

This chain connects TRBV7-6 to TRBJ2-2, with 12 bases matching TRBD2. V lost 5 bases, J lost 3 bases, and 4 bases stayed unmatched. The CDR3 runs 16 residues. The germline V gene has CDR1 SGHVS and CDR2 FNYEAQ. CDR3 sequence: CASSKTSGSYTGELFF. The CDR3 DNA sequence: TGTGCCAGCAGCAAGACTAGCGGGAGTTACACCGGGGAGCTGTTTTTT.

This clonotype was counted ten times or more. The rearrangement links TRBV12-3 or TRBV12-4 to TRBJ1-5; D call uncertain. The CDR3 totals 14 residues. The V and J ends lost 3 bases and 2 bases respectively, with 8 bases between them. The chain's CDR3 is CASSFDGGNQPQHF. For the CDR3, the DNA is TGTGCCAGCAGTTTTGACGGGGGCAATCAGCCCCAGCATTTT.

This clonotype was found many times. The chain employs TRBV5-1 and TRBJ2-7, with TRBD1 matching 7 bases. The V gene end was trimmed by 0 bases and the J gene end by 6 bases; junction bases not matched to a gene: 6. This CDR3 has 14 amino acids. Per germline, CDR1 SGHRS and CDR2 YFSETQ. CDR3: CASSLEGGPSEQYF. In DNA form, the CDR3 reads TGCGCCAGCAGCTTGGAAGGGGGCCCAAGCGAGCAGTACTTC.

This clonotype was observed a handful of times. The V call is TRBV18, the J call TRBJ2-5, with 8 bases lining up with TRBD1. Unmatched junction bases numbered 8, after V lost 1 base and J lost 4 bases. CDR3 length: 16 residues. Germline loops: CDR1 KGHSH, CDR2 LQKENI. The CDR3 nucleotides are TGTGCCAGCTCACCACTCCTCCAGGGGGCCGGAGAGACCCAGTACTTC. It yields the protein CASSPLLQGAGETQYF.

The chain recombines TRBV11-2 with TRBJ1-1; D gene unclear. Germline CDR1 SGHAT, CDR2 FQNNGV. Trimming stripped 0 bases from V and 3 bases from J, with 17 bases between. This CDR3 contains 17 residues. The CDR3, as DNA: TGTGCCAGCAGCTTAGATCGGTTGGAGGTGGTGGACACTGAAGCTTTCTTT. Translation: CASSLDRLEVVDTEAFF.